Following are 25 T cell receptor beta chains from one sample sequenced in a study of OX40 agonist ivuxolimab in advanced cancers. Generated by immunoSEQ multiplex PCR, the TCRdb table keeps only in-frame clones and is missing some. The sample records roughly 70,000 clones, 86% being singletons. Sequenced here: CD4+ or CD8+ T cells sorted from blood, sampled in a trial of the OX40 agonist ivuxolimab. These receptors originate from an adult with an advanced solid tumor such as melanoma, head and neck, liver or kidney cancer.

In DNA, the CDR3 is TGTGCCAGCAGCTTGGCCCGGTGGGAGAGCAATCAGCCCCAGCATTTT. Protein sequence: CASSLARWESNQPQHF. The V call is TRBV5-6, the J call TRBJ1-5, with unresolved D. Trimming shortened V by 0 bases and J by 1 base, and 11 bases separated the two germline ends. The V gene's germline CDR1 is SGHDT and CDR2 YYEEEE. The CDR3 runs to 16 residues.

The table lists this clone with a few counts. As DNA, the CDR3 is TGTGCCAGCAGTCAGGGGGGCCGCCAGCATTTT. This sequence encodes CASSQGGRQHF. The genes are TRBV6-5 and TRBJ1-5; 7 bases agree with TRBD1. The CDR3 runs 11 residues. Germline values: CDR1 MNHEY, CDR2 SVGAGI. With 5 bases clipped from V and 12 bases from J, the junction kept 4 bases outside the gene matches.

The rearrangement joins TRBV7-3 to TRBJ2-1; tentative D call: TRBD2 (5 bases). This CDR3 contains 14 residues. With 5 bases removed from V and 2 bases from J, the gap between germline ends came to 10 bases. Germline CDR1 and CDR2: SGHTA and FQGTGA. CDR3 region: CASSPTRTYNEQFF. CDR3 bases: TGTGCCAGCAGCCCCACTAGGACCTACAATGAGCAGTTCTTC.

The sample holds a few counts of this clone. CDR3 nucleotide sequence: TGTGCCAGCAGCGTAGGCGAGGGGAGGTGGACTAATGAAAAACTGTTTTTT. Translated, it gives CASSVGEGRWTNEKLFF. This chain joins TRBV9 and TRBJ1-4, with D possibly TRBD1 on 5 matching bases. V was clipped by 0 bases and J by 2 bases, with 14 bases between them. This CDR3 has 17 residues. Germline loops: CDR1 SGDLS, CDR2 YYNGEE.

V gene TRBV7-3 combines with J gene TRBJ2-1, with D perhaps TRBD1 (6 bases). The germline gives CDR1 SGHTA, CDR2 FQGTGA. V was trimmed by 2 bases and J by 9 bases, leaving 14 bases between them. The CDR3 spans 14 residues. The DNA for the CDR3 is TGTGCCAGCAGCTTACAGGGGCCCGTATCTGAGCAGTTCTTC. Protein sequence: CASSLQGPVSEQFF.

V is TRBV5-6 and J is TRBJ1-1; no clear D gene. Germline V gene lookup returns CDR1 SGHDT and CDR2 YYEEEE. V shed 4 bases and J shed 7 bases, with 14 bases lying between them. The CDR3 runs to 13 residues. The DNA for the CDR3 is TGTGCCAGCAGCCGCGGGGAGGAAGGTGAAGCTTTCTTT. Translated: CASSRGEEGEAFF.

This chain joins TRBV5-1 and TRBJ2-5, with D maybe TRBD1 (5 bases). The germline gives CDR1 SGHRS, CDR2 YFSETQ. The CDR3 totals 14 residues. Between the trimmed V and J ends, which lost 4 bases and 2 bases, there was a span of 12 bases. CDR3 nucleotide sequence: TGCGCCAGCAGCCCTAACAGGCTTCAAGAGACCCAGTACTTC. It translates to CASSPNRLQETQYF.

The CDR3 DNA reads as TGTGCCAGCAGAGGGCAGGCGACGAACACCGGGGAGCTGTTTTTT. This gives the protein CASRGQATNTGELFF. This sequence joins TRBV2 and TRBJ2-2; no definite D call. CDR1 and CDR2 (germline): SNHLY, FYNNEI. The CDR3 extends over 15 amino acids. Trimming removed 6 bases from V and 0 bases from J, with 11 bases in between.

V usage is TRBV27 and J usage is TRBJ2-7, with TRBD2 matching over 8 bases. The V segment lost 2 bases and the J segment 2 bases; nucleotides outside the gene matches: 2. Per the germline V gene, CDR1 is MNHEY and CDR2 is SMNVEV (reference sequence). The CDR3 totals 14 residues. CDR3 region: CASSLRGGTYEQYF. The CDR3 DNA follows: TGTGCCAGCAGTTTACGGGGGGGGACCTACGAGCAGTACTTC.

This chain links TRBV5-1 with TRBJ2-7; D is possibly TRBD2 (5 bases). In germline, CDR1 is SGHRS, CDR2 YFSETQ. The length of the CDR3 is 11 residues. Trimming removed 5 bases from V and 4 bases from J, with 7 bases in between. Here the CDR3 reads CASRGEYEQYF. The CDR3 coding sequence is TGCGCCAGCAGGGGAGAGTACGAGCAGTACTTC.

The CDR3 reads CASSLTGTGGNSPLHF. DNA for the CDR3: TGTGCCAGCAGCCTCACCGGGACAGGCGGGAATTCACCCCTCCACTTT. The chain uses TRBV7-8 and TRBJ1-6, with TRBD1 identical over 8 bases. Germline V lookup: CDR1 SGHVS, CDR2 FQNEAQ. The CDR3 runs to 16 residues. V dropped 5 bases and J dropped 7; count of bases not matched to a gene: 10.

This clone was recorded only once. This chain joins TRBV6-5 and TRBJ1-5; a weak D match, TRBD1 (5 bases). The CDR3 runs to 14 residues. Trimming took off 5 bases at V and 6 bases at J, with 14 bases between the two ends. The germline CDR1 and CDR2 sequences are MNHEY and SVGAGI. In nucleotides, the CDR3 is TGTGCCAGCAGTCCCCCAGGGTTGAGTCAGCCCCAGCATTTT. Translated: CASSPPGLSQPQHF.

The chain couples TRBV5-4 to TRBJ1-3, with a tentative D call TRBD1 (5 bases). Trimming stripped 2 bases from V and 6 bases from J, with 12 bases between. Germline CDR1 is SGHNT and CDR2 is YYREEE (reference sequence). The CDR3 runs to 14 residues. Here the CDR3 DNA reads TGTGCCAGCAGCTTAGGTCAGGGTCTAAACACCATATATTTT. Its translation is CASSLGQGLNTIYF.

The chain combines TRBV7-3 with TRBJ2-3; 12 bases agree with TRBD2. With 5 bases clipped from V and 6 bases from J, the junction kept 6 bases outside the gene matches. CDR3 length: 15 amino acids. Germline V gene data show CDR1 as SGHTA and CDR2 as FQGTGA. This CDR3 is CASSPTSGGPDTQYF. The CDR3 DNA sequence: TGTGCCAGCAGCCCGACTAGCGGGGGACCGGATACGCAGTATTTT.

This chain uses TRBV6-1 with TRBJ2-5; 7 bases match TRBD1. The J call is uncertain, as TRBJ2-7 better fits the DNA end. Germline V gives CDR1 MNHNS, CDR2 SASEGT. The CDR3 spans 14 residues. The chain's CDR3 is CASSRGDSSYEQYF. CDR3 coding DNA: TGTGCCAGCAGTCGAGGGGACAGCTCCTACGAGCAGTACTTC.

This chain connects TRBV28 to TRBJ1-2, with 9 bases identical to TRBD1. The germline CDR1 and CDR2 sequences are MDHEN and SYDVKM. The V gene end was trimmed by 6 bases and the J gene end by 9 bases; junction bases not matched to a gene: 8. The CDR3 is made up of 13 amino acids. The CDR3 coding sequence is TGTGCCAGCAGGACTACCGGGACAGGGAGCTACACCTTC. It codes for CASRTTGTGSYTF.

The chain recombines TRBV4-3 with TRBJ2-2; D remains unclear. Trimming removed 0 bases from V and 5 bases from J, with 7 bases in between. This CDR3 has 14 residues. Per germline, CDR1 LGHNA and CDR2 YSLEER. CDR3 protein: CASSQESITGELFF. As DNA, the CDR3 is TGCGCCAGCAGCCAAGAGTCGATTACCGGGGAGCTGTTTTTT.

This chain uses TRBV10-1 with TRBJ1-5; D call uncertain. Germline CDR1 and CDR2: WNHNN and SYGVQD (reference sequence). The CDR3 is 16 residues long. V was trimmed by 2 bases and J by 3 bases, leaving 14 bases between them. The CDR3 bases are TGCGCCAGCAGTGAGCTCCGGTTCCGCAACAATCAGCCCCAGCATTTT. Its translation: CASSELRFRNNQPQHF.

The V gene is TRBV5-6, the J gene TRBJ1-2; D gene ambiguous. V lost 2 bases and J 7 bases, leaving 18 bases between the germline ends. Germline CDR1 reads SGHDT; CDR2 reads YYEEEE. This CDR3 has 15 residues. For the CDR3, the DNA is TGTGCCAGCAGCTTCTTAGGAAGGGAAGGACCTGGCTACACCTTC. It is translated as CASSFLGREGPGYTF.

The CDR3 DNA is TGTGCCACCAGCTTCTTAGGGGGGAACACTGAAGCTTTCTTT. Translated: CATSFLGGNTEAFF. The chain links TRBV15 to TRBJ1-1; D possibly corresponds to TRBD1 (6 bases). Germline CDR1 LNHNV, CDR2 YYDKDF (reference sequence). The V end was cut by 5 bases, the J end by 1 base, with 11 bases between. The CDR3 contains 14 residues.

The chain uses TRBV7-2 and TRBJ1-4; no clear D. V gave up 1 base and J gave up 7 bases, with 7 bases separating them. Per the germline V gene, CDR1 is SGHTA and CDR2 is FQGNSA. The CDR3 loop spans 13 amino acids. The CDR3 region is CASSLVRTEKLFF. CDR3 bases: TGTGCCAGCAGCTTAGTCAGGACTGAAAAACTGTTTTTT.

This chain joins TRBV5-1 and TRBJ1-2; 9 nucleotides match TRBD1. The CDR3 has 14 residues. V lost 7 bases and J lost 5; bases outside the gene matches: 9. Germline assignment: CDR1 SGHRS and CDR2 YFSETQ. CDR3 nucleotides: TGCGCCAGCGGAATTACAGGGGGCCATTATGGCTACACCTTC. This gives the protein CASGITGGHYGYTF. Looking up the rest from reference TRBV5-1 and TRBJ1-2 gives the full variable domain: KAGVTQTPRYLIKTRGQQVTLSCSPISGHRSVSWYQQTPGQGLQFLFEYFSETQRNKGNFPGRFSGRQFSNSRSEMNVSTLELGDSALYLCASGITGGHYGYTFGSGTRLTVV.

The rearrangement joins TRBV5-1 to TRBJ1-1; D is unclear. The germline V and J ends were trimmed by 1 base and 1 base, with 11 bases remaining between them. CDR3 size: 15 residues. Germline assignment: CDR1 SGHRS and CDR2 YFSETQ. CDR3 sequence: CASSLFGETNTEAFF. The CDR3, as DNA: TGCGCCAGCAGCTTGTTTGGGGAAACGAACACTGAAGCTTTCTTT.

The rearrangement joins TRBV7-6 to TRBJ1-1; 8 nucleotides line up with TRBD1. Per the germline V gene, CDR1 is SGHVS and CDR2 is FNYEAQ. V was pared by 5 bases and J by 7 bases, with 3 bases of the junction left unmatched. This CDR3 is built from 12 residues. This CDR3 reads CASSVDRGEAFF. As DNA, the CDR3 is TGTGCCAGCAGCGTTGACAGGGGTGAAGCTTTCTTT.

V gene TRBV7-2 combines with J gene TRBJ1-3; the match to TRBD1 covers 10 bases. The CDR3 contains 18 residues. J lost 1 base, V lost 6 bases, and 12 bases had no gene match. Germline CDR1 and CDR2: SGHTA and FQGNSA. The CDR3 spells CASSPTGGRIRSGNTIYF. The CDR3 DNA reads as TGTGCCAGCAGTCCGACAGGGGGCCGCATCCGGTCTGGAAACACCATATATTTT.